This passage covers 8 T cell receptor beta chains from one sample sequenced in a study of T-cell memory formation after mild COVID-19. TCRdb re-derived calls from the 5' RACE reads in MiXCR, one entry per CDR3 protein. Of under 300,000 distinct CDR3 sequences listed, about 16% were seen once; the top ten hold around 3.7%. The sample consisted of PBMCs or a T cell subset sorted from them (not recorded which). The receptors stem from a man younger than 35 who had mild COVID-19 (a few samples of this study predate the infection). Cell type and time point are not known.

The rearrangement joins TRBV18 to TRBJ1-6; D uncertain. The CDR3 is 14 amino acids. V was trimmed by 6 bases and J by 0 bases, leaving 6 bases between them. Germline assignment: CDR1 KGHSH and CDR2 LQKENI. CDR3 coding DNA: TGTGCCAGCTCGCCGAGCTCCTATAATTCACCCCTCCACTTT. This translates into CASSPSSYNSPLHF.

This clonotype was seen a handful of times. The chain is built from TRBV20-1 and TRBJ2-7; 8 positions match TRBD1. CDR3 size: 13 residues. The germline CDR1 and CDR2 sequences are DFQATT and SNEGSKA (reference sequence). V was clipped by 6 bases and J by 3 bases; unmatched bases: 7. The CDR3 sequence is CSAQTDRGYEQYV. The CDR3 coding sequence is TGCAGTGCCCAAACCGACAGGGGCTACGAGCAGTACGTC.

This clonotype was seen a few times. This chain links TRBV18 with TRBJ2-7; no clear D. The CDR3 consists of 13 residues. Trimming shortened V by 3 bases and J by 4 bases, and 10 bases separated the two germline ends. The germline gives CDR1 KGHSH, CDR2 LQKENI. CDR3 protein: CASSPPSRYEQYF. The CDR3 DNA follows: TGTGCCAGCTCACCCCCCTCCCGGTACGAGCAGTACTTC. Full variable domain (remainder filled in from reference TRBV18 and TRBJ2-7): NAGVMQNPRHLVRRRGQEARLRCSPMKGHSHVYWYRQLPEEGLKFMVYLQKENIIDESGMPKERFSAEFPKEGPSILRIQQVVRGDSAAYFCASSPPSRYEQYFGPGTRLTVT.

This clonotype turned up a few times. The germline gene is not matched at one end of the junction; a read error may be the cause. The CDR3 DNA follows: TGCGCCAGCAGTTTGGATCACTCTGGAAACACCATATATTTT. Protein sequence: CASSLDHSGNTIYF. The chain employs TRBV5-1 and TRBJ1-3; D remains unclear. Germline assignment: CDR1 SGHRS and CDR2 YFSETQ. This CDR3 is built from 14 residues.

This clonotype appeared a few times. Here the CDR3 reads CASRGLIAVGGRDTQYF. Written as DNA, the CDR3 is TGTGCCAGCAGGGGTCTGATTGCGGTAGGGGGCAGGGATACGCAGTATTTT. The chain employs TRBV25-1 and TRBJ2-3, with 7 bases fitting TRBD1. CDR3 length equals 17 residues. Germline CDR1 is MGHDK and CDR2 is SYGVNS. The trim removed 6 bases at V and 6 bases at J, leaving 18 bases unmatched.

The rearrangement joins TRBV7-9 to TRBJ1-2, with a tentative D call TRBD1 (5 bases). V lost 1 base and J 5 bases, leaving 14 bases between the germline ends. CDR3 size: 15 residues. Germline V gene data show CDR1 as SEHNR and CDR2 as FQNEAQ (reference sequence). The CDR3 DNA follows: TGTGCCAGCAGCTTAGGCGCGGCAGGGAGATATGGCTACACCTTC. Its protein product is CASSLGAAGRYGYTF.

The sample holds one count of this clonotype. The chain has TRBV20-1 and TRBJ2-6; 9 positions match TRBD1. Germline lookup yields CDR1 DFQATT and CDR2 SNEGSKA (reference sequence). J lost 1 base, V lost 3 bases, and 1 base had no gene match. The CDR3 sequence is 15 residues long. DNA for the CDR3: TGCAGTGCTAGTGGACAGGGGTCTGGGGCCAACGTCCTGACTTTC. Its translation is CSASGQGSGANVLTF.

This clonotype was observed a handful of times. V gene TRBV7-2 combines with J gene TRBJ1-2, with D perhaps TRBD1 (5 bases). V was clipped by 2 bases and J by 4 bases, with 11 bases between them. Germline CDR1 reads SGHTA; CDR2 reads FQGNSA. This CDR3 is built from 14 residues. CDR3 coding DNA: TGTGCCAGCAGCTTACGGCAGGGAGGCTATGGCTACACCTTC. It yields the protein CASSLRQGGYGYTF.